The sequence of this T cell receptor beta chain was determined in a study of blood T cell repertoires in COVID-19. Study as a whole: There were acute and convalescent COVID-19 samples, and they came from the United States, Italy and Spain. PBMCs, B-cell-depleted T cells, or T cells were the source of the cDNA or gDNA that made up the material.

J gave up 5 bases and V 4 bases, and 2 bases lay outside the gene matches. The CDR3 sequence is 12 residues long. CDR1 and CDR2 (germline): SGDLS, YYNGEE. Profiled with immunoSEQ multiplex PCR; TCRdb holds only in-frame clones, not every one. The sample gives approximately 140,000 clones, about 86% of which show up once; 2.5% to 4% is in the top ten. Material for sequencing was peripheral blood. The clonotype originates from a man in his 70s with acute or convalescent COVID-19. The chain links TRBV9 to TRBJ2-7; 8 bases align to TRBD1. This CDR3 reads CASSRTGNEQYF. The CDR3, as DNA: TGTGCCAGCAGCCGGACAGGGAACGAGCAGTACTTC.